Presented here are 19 T cell receptor beta chains from one specimen sequenced in a study of T cell responses to AZD1222 COVID-19 vaccine. Sequencing used immunoSEQ multiplex PCR; TCRdb keeps in-frame clones, though not all of them. This table holds roughly 150,000 clones, under 95% found once. The sample consisted of peripheral blood, taken 28 days after the second AZD1222 dose. Receptor source: an adult who received the AZD1222 COVID-19 vaccine.

This rearrangement joins TRBV9 to TRBJ2-7; either TRBD1 or TRBD2 may supply D (5 bases each). Trimming removed 4 bases at V and 4 bases at J, with 18 bases between. The CDR3 contains 15 residues. Germline V gene lookup returns CDR1 SGDLS and CDR2 YYNGEE. The CDR3 loop reads CASSPEDGTGYEQYF. The CDR3 region has the DNA TGTGCCAGCAGCCCCGAGGATGGGACGGGTTACGAGCAGTACTTC.

The genes are TRBV5-4 and TRBJ2-4, with D tentatively TRBD2 (6 bases). Germline lookup yields CDR1 SGHNT and CDR2 YYREEE (reference sequence). V was shortened by 2 bases and J by 0 bases, with 6 bases between the two germline ends. This CDR3 is built from 14 residues. CDR3: CASSLAGAKNIQYF. The CDR3 DNA is TGTGCCAGCAGCTTAGCGGGAGCCAAAAACATTCAGTACTTC. Full variable domain (outside the CDR3, taken from reference TRBV5-4 and TRBJ2-4): ETGVTQSPTHLIKTRGQQVTLRCSSQSGHNTVSWYQQALGQGPQFIFQYYREEENGRGNFPPRFSGLQFPNYSSELNVNALELDDSALYLCASSLAGAKNIQYFGAGTRLSVL.

This clone appeared many times. The genes are TRBV3-1 (or the pseudogene TRBV3-2) and TRBJ1-2, with 7 bases lining up with TRBD1. The CDR3 consists of 17 residues. V shed 4 bases, J shed 4 bases, and the junction held 15 bases outside the gene matches. The V gene's germline CDR1 is LGHDT and CDR2 YNNKEL (reference sequence). The CDR3 bases are TGTGCCAGCAGCCGAGACTTCACAGGGGACCCCTCCTATGGCTACACCTTC. Protein: CASSRDFTGDPSYGYTF.

The chain is built from TRBV30 and TRBJ1-4; D perhaps matches TRBD1 (5 bases). With 5 bases removed from V and 4 bases from J, the gap between germline ends came to 11 bases. Germline CDR1 and CDR2: GTSNPN and SVGIG (reference sequence). This CDR3 contains 13 residues. Written as DNA, the CDR3 is TGTGCCTGGGGCCCAGGGATTAATGAAAAACTGTTTTTT. Amino acid sequence: CAWGPGINEKLFF. Variable domain in full (rest from reference TRBV30 and TRBJ1-4): SQTIHQWPATLVQPVGSPLSLECTVEGTSNPNLYWYRQAAGRGLQLLFYSVGIGQISSEVPQNLSASRPQDRQFILSSKKLLLSDSGFYLCAWGPGINEKLFFGSGTQLSVL.

J is TRBJ2-2 and V is TRBV5-4; D is perhaps TRBD2 (5 bases). Per the germline V gene, CDR1 is SGHNT and CDR2 is YYREEE (reference sequence). This CDR3 has 16 residues. Trimming cost V 4 bases and J 1 base, with 14 bases left between them. The CDR3 coding sequence is TGTGCCAGCAGCCCTATCCTCGGGGAGAACACCGGGGAGCTGTTTTTT. Translated, it gives CASSPILGENTGELFF.

This chain links TRBV4-1 with TRBJ1-5; 7 nucleotides agree with TRBD1. The J segment lost 0 bases and the V segment lost 4 bases, leaving 3 bases of the junction unmatched. The germline CDR1 and CDR2 sequences are MGHRA and YSYEKL. The CDR3 loop spans 15 amino acids. The CDR3 is CASSPGQRSNQPQHF. CDR3 nucleotides: TGCGCCAGCAGCCCGGGACAGCGTAGCAATCAGCCCCAGCATTTT.

V and J are TRBV6-5 and TRBJ1-1; 8 nucleotides agree with TRBD1. V was clipped by 6 bases and J by 7 bases; unmatched bases: 7. From germline, CDR1 is MNHEY and CDR2 SVGAGI. The CDR3 sequence is 13 residues long. CDR3: CASRKDGQGEAFF. The CDR3 DNA follows: TGTGCCAGCAGAAAGGACGGACAGGGTGAAGCTTTCTTT.

In DNA, the CDR3 is TGTGCCAGCAGCTTGGGGGGCGGATCTCCCTACAATGAGCAGTTCTTC. It codes for CASSLGGGSPYNEQFF. The chain joins TRBV5-6 to TRBJ2-1; possibly TRBD1 for D (5 bases). Per germline, CDR1 SGHDT and CDR2 YYEEEE. The CDR3 runs to 16 residues. The ends were cut back, 0 bases at V and 2 bases at J, with 12 bases in the middle.

The chain uses TRBV3-1 (or the pseudogene TRBV3-2) and TRBJ1-6, with D possibly matching TRBD1 (5 bases). Between the trimmed V and J ends, which lost 5 bases and 9 bases, there was a span of 14 bases. The V gene's germline CDR1 is LGHDT and CDR2 YNNKEL (reference sequence). CDR3 length: 14 amino acids. The CDR3 DNA reads as TGTGCCAGCAGCACCACCCGGGACCCTTCACCCCTCCACTTT. Its translation is CASSTTRDPSPLHF.

The chain employs TRBV9 and TRBJ1-3; the D gene is possibly TRBD1 (5 bases). The ends were cut back, 5 bases at V and 4 bases at J, with 10 bases in the middle. The CDR3 is 13 amino acids. Germline V lookup: CDR1 SGDLS, CDR2 YYNGEE. The CDR3 protein is CASRGVGGNTIYF. CDR3 DNA: TGTGCCAGCAGGGGGGTGGGAGGAAACACCATATATTTT.

V is TRBV5-1 and J is TRBJ1-5; D is unresolved. The CDR3 loop spans 15 amino acids. The V gene's germline CDR1 is SGHRS and CDR2 YFSETQ. Trimming removed 0 bases from V and 1 base from J, with 8 bases in between. The CDR3 spells CASSLAPGSNQPQHF. The CDR3 DNA is TGCGCCAGCAGCTTGGCCCCGGGAAGCAATCAGCCCCAGCATTTT.

The count of this clone is one. The chain uses TRBV18 and TRBJ1-1; D gene ambiguous. Trimming cost V 0 bases and J 1 base, with 12 bases left between them. CDR3 length: 16 residues. Looked up from germline, CDR1 is KGHSH and CDR2 is LQKENI. The CDR3 DNA follows: TGTGCCAGCTCACCACCCCCGGGTGAGGAGAACACTGAAGCTTTCTTT. This translates into CASSPPPGEENTEAFF.

The rearrangement links TRBV3-1 (or the pseudogene TRBV3-2) to TRBJ2-7; a weak D match, TRBD1 (6 bases). Germline CDR1 LGHDT, CDR2 YNNKEL (reference sequence). V lost 1 base, J lost 9 bases, and 16 bases lay in between. This CDR3 is 14 amino acids long. CDR3 sequence: CASSQGTGTNMQYF. DNA of the CDR3: TGTGCCAGCAGCCAAGGTACCGGGACAAACATGCAGTACTTC.

The chain employs TRBV7-9 and TRBJ2-7; tentatively, D is TRBD1 (7 bases). The CDR3 is 14 residues long. Looked up from germline, CDR1 is SEHNR and CDR2 is FQNEAQ (reference sequence). V dropped 7 bases and J dropped 1 base, with 14 bases sitting between them. CDR3 sequence reads: CASTEQGTSYEQYF. The DNA of the CDR3 is TGTGCCAGCACCGAACAGGGGACTTCCTACGAGCAGTACTTC.

The chain joins TRBV3-1 (or the pseudogene TRBV3-2) to TRBJ2-7; D unresolved. The CDR3 consists of 14 residues. Trimming pared 3 bases from V and 6 bases from J, leaving 15 bases between. The germline CDR1 and CDR2 sequences are LGHDT and YNNKEL (reference sequence). The CDR3 DNA reads as TGTGCCAGCAGCCAGAACTTCGGCCCGGTCGAGCAGTACTTC. Protein: CASSQNFGPVEQYF.

The CDR3 loop reads CASSTTGRAAFF. CDR3 nucleotide sequence: TGTGCCAGCAGTACGACAGGTCGTGCAGCTTTCTTT. The chain uses TRBV28 and TRBJ1-1, with D possibly being TRBD1 (6 bases). V shed 5 bases and J shed 10 bases, with 14 bases lying between them. The V gene's germline CDR1 is MDHEN and CDR2 SYDVKM. The CDR3 has 12 amino acids.

In nucleotides, the CDR3 is TGTGCCAGCAGCCATACAGGGTGGGGCACTGAAGCTTTCTTT. It encodes CASSHTGWGTEAFF. The chain uses TRBV3-1 (or the pseudogene TRBV3-2) and TRBJ1-1, with D perhaps TRBD1 (6 bases). Germline V CDR1 and CDR2: LGHDT, YNNKEL (reference sequence). V was cut by 3 bases and J by 4 bases, with 12 bases left in between. The CDR3 length is 14 residues.

J is TRBJ1-2 and V is TRBV27; D perhaps matches TRBD1 (6 bases). This CDR3 comprises 13 residues. V lost 4 bases to trimming and J lost 3 bases, with 9 bases between them. Per germline, CDR1 MNHEY and CDR2 SMNVEV (reference sequence). The CDR3 DNA reads TGTGCCAGCAGTTACTACAGGGACTATGGCTACACCTTC. Translated: CASSYYRDYGYTF.

This clone was observed a single time. V gene TRBV14 combines with J gene TRBJ2-3; D unresolved. CDR1 and CDR2 (germline): SGHDN, FVKESK. Trimming removed 2 bases from V and 8 bases from J, with 8 bases in between. This CDR3 is built from 12 residues. CDR3 amino acids: CASSQIPLTQYF. The DNA for the CDR3 is TGTGCCAGCAGCCAAATTCCACTTACGCAGTATTTT.